This T cell receptor beta chain stems from a study of metastatic and nonmetastatic thyroid tumors. Germline loops: CDR1 SNHLY, CDR2 FYNNEI. The ends were cut back, 7 bases at V and 8 bases at J, with 15 bases in the middle. This CDR3 has 13 residues. This clone was counted ten times or more. TCRdb recomputed clones from the PCR reads via MiXCR. This repertoire shows about 40,000 clones, roughly 17% found once; its top ten account for around 9.9%. No patient received treatment before thyroid surgery. The chain employs TRBV2 and TRBJ1-5, with D possibly matching TRBD1 (5 bases). The receptor was derived from a female donor with papillary thyroid cancer or a benign thyroid nodule (not recorded which). Some clones in this sample may be carry-over from other donors' samples. What was sequenced was tumor tissue. The CDR3 DNA follows: TGTGCCAGCAACGCGGGGGAGAGGGAGCCCCAGCATTTT. It codes for CASNAGEREPQHF.